This T cell receptor (beta chain) appears in the sequencing data of a study of blood T cell repertoires in COVID-19. The CDR3 covers 16 residues. V lost 0 bases, J lost 5 bases, and 14 bases lay in between. Germline V gene data show CDR1 as LGHNA and CDR2 as YNFKEQ. TCRdb's table, derived via immunoSEQ multiplex PCR, lists solely in-frame clones and lacks some. The data show some 290,000 clones, with around 90% seen just once and roughly 2.9% held by the top ten. The chain employs TRBV4-2 and TRBJ1-5; possible D gene TRBD1, 6 bases. The sequenced sample was peripheral blood. The TCR comes from a woman under 40 with COVID-19, enrolled during active disease. CDR3 bases: TGTGCCAGCAGCCAAGAGGGACAAACTACTCATCAGCCCCAGCATTTT. Translating it yields CASSQEGQTTHQPQHF.